The 30 T cell receptor beta chains reported below all come from one sample, sequenced in a study of regulatory T cells in long-lasting Graves disease (dated by TCRdb to the early 2020s). Libraries were prepared through multiplex PCR. Data came from an Illumina HiSeq 4000. iRepertoire HTBI primers and Arm-PCR amplification of CDR3 regions were used to construct TCR beta libraries. The public reads were reprocessed in TCRdb via fastp at Q25 and MiXCR, keeping in-frame beta chains. Under each unique CDR3 protein, matching rows form one entry showing the most common genes and DNA. For this sample there are hundreds of thousands of distinct CDR3 sequences; over 20% appear just once. The ten largest clones represent over 11% of the sample. In the paper's terms, the time point label means: persistent/refractory GD, antithyroid drugs over 5 years with positive TRAb. For both TCR sequencing and RNA sequencing, RNA was extracted from PBMCs using TRIzol.

This material consisted of peripheral blood mononuclear cells (PBMCs), taken when the disease was refractory, from a patient treated with antithyroid drugs. These receptor sequences come from a female donor with Graves disease.

The V gene is TRBV12-3 or TRBV12-4, the J gene TRBJ2-1, with 7 bases that match TRBD2. The length of the CDR3 is 15 residues. Germline trimming cut 6 bases from V and 3 bases from J; bases unmatched to any gene: 8. The CDR3 is CASSRPGGRYNEQFF. CDR3 nucleotide sequence: TGTGCCAGCAGCCGCCCGGGGGGACGCTACAATGAGCAGTTCTTC.

V usage is TRBV28 and J usage is TRBJ2-3, with TRBD2 matching over 7 bases. Per the germline V gene, CDR1 is MDHEN and CDR2 is SYDVKM. With V trimmed by 5 bases and J by 0 bases, 5 bases remained unmatched. The CDR3 contains 15 residues. For the CDR3, the DNA is TGTGCCAGCAGTATAGCGGGCCTCAGCACAGATACGCAGTATTTT. The encoded protein is CASSIAGLSTDTQYF.

In its sample, this clonotype was seen many times. The V and J genes are TRBV28 and TRBJ1-1; TRBD1 matches 8 bases. J gave up 1 base and V 6 bases, and 13 bases lay outside the gene matches. Germline V gene data show CDR1 as MDHEN and CDR2 as SYDVKM. The CDR3 contains 17 residues. In nucleotides, the CDR3 is TGTGCCAGCAGGGCTGGACAGGGAAAGGCTCGGAACACTGAAGCTTTCTTT. The encoded protein is CASRAGQGKARNTEAFF.

This clonotype showed up just a few times. A much larger clone lies a single base off, so this may be a read error. V usage is TRBV2 and J usage is TRBJ2-4; 10 positions match TRBD2. The CDR3 runs to 18 residues. With 6 bases clipped from V and 6 bases from J, the junction kept 17 bases outside the gene matches. The germline gives CDR1 SNHLY, CDR2 FYNNEI. CDR3 protein: CASSQPLSSGGHGNIQYF. The CDR3 DNA follows: TGTGCCAGCAGCCAACCATTATCTAGCGGGGGTCACGGAAACATTCAGTACTTC.

This clonotype was seen many times. The rearrangement links TRBV2 to TRBJ1-2; D gene unclear. In germline, CDR1 is SNHLY, CDR2 FYNNEI. The CDR3 length is 16 residues. V shed 7 bases and J shed 0 bases, with 18 bases lying between them. CDR3 in DNA: TGTGCCAGCACTGAGGACGCGAGACTCACTAACTATGGCTACACCTTC. This codes for CASTEDARLTNYGYTF.

Many counts were recorded for this clonotype. The rearrangement uses TRBV12-3 or TRBV12-4 and TRBJ2-7; D may be TRBD2 (7 bases). Trimming left V 7 bases short and J 7 bases short, with 17 bases between. The CDR3 is 13 amino acids. CDR3 in amino acids: CASTARGGQEQYF. Here the CDR3 DNA reads TGTGCCAGCACCGCCAGGGGAGGGCAAGAGCAGTACTTC.

Ten or more counts support this clonotype. CDR3 loop: CASSEGGVAEAFF. CDR3 sequence (DNA): TGTGCCAGCAGTGAAGGCGGGGTAGCTGAAGCTTTCTTT. The chain has TRBV2 and TRBJ1-1; the D is unclear. Germline V CDR1 and CDR2: SNHLY, FYNNEI. Trimming stripped 1 base from V and 6 bases from J, with 9 bases between. The CDR3 contains 13 residues.

This clonotype was detected many times. The chain combines TRBV6-2 or TRBV6-3 with TRBJ1-2, with 7 bases fitting TRBD1. Per germline, CDR1 MNHEY and CDR2 SVGEGT. The CDR3 consists of 13 residues. The V gene end was trimmed by 4 bases and the J gene end by 6 bases; junction bases not matched to a gene: 5. Here the CDR3 reads CASSFRDRNGYTF. DNA of the CDR3: TGTGCCAGCAGTTTCCGGGACAGAAATGGCTACACCTTC.

This clonotype was picked up many times. V usage is TRBV12-3 or TRBV12-4 and J usage is TRBJ2-2; tentative D call: TRBD1 (5 bases). This CDR3 contains 14 residues. V dropped 2 bases and J dropped 4 bases, with 8 bases sitting between them. The CDR3 nucleotides are TGTGCCAGCAGTTTATCAGGGCGCACCGGGGAGCTGTTTTTT. Amino acid sequence: CASSLSGRTGELFF.

This clonotype occurred a few times. The chain combines TRBV5-4 with TRBJ2-5; a weak D match, TRBD2 (5 bases). The length of the CDR3 is 15 residues. Trimming stripped 0 bases from V and 2 bases from J, with 11 bases between. The germline CDR1 and CDR2 sequences are SGHNT and YYREEE (reference sequence). Written as DNA, the CDR3 is TGTGCCAGCAGCTTGGGGCTAGCCCAGCAAGAGACCCAGTACTTC. The encoded protein is CASSLGLAQQETQYF.

This clonotype occurred many times. The CDR3 here is CASSFSGTGRNEQYF. The CDR3 DNA is TGTGCCAGCAGTTTCTCCGGGACAGGGAGGAACGAGCAGTACTTC. The V call is TRBV27, the J call TRBJ2-7, with TRBD1 matching 9 bases. V was clipped by 3 bases and J by 5 bases; unmatched bases: 8. The V gene's germline CDR1 is MNHEY and CDR2 SMNVEV (reference sequence). The CDR3 consists of 15 residues.

In its sample, this clonotype was seen many times. V and J are TRBV7-9 and TRBJ1-4, with D perhaps matching TRBD1 (5 bases). This CDR3 has 15 amino acids. CDR1 SEHNR and CDR2 FQNEAQ come from the germline V gene (reference sequence). V gave up 5 bases and J gave up 4 bases, with 14 bases separating them. Here the CDR3 reads CASSQQESYNEKLFF. The CDR3 bases are TGTGCCAGCAGCCAACAGGAGAGCTATAATGAAAAACTGTTTTTT.

This clonotype was detected many times. The chain links TRBV6-2 or TRBV6-3 to TRBJ2-7, with 8 bases aligning to TRBD1. V shed 2 bases and J 4 bases; nucleotides not matched to a gene: 4. Germline loops: CDR1 MNHEY, CDR2 SVGEGT. This CDR3 contains 14 residues. CDR3 DNA sequence: TGTGCCAGCAGTTACGGCGGACAGGGATACGAGCAGTACTTC. Residues: CASSYGGQGYEQYF.

This clonotype was seen repeatedly, ten times or more. J is TRBJ1-1 and V is TRBV6-1; 8 bases are a match to TRBD1. The CDR3 covers 11 residues. With 4 bases clipped from V and 11 bases from J, the junction kept 3 bases outside the gene matches. CDR1 is MNHNS and CDR2 is SASEGT in the germline V gene. For the CDR3, the DNA is TGTGCCAGCAGTGGGGACAGGTGGGCTTTCTTT. Protein product: CASSGDRWAFF.

This clonotype was counted ten times or more. The rearrangement joins TRBV30 to TRBJ2-7; possibly TRBD1 for D (6 bases). The V end was cut by 0 bases, the J end by 3 bases, with 12 bases between. The germline CDR1 and CDR2 sequences are GTSNPN and SVGIG (reference sequence). The CDR3 extends over 14 amino acids. CDR3 in amino acids: CAWSVDSVHYEQYF. The CDR3 DNA reads as TGTGCCTGGAGTGTGGACAGCGTACACTACGAGCAGTACTTC.

This clonotype was picked up many times. The V gene is TRBV6-5, the J gene TRBJ2-2; D gene uncertain. Germline CDR1 reads MNHEY; CDR2 reads SVGAGI. V lost 2 bases and J lost 2, with 12 bases in between. This CDR3 contains 16 residues. CDR3 coding DNA: TGTGCCAGCAGTTACGGGCCAAGTCTTAACACCGGGGAGCTGTTTTTT. Its translation is CASSYGPSLNTGELFF.

This clonotype was counted ten times or more. This chain links TRBV28 with TRBJ2-7; the D is unclear. The CDR3 contains 13 residues. Germline lookup yields CDR1 MDHEN and CDR2 SYDVKM. V lost 5 bases to trimming and J lost 2 bases, with 10 bases between them. CDR3 DNA sequence: TGTGCCAGCAGTATCGGCAGCCCCTACGAGCAGTACTTC. Translated: CASSIGSPYEQYF.

Only a few counts were recorded for this clonotype. V usage is TRBV5-1 and J usage is TRBJ2-2, with 15 bases matching TRBD2. This CDR3 has 18 amino acids. From germline, CDR1 is SGHRS and CDR2 YFSETQ. V lost 4 bases, J lost 4 bases, and 8 bases stayed unmatched. CDR3 residues: CASSPGLAGGPGTGELFF. In nucleotides, the CDR3 is TGCGCCAGCAGCCCAGGACTAGCGGGAGGGCCCGGCACCGGGGAGCTGTTTTTT. The complete variable domain, with remaining parts taken from reference TRBV5-1 and TRBJ2-2, reads KAGVTQTPRYLIKTRGQQVTLSCSPISGHRSVSWYQQTPGQGLQFLFEYFSETQRNKGNFPGRFSGRQFSNSRSEMNVSTLELGDSALYLCASSPGLAGGPGTGELFFGEGSRLTVL.

The gene calls are TRBV10-2 and TRBJ2-1; a weak D match, TRBD1 (6 bases). Between the trimmed V and J ends, which lost 2 bases and 4 bases, there was a span of 9 bases. This CDR3 has 14 residues. Per germline, CDR1 WSHSY and CDR2 SAAADI. The CDR3 coding sequence is TGCGCCAGCAGTGAGCAGGGGCGATACAATGAGCAGTTCTTC. Translated, it gives CASSEQGRYNEQFF.

Ten or more counts support this clonotype. This chain uses TRBV12-3 or TRBV12-4 with TRBJ2-4, with 10 bases identical to TRBD1. The CDR3 sequence is 15 residues long. V was clipped by 5 bases and J by 3 bases; unmatched bases: 4. The CDR3 sequence: CASSRGTGVKNIQYF. As DNA, the CDR3 is TGTGCCAGCAGTCGAGGGACAGGGGTCAAAAACATTCAGTACTTC.

This chain joins TRBV20-1 and TRBJ1-5; no firm D call. The CDR3 sequence is 13 residues long. The V and J ends lost 1 base and 2 bases respectively, with 6 bases between them. Germline CDR1 is DFQATT and CDR2 is SNEGSKA (reference sequence). CDR3 in DNA: TGCAGTGCTAGAGGGGTGGGCAATCAGCCCCAGCATTTT. As protein: CSARGVGNQPQHF.

As DNA, the CDR3 is TGTGCCAGCAGCGTTGGGGATCGGGAGACCCAGTACTTC. It codes for CASSVGDRETQYF. The chain recombines TRBV9 with TRBJ2-5; D gene uncertain. Germline V gene lookup returns CDR1 SGDLS and CDR2 YYNGEE. This CDR3 has 13 residues. The ends were cut back, 2 bases at V and 5 bases at J, with 10 bases in the middle. Variable domain in full (rest from reference TRBV9 and TRBJ2-5): DSGVTQTPKHLITATGQRVTLRCSPRSGDLSVYWYQQSLDQGLQFLIQYYNGEERAKGNILERFSAQQFPDLHSELNLSSLELGDSALYFCASSVGDRETQYFGPGTRLLVL.

The gene calls are TRBV5-1 and TRBJ1-4; 7 bases are shared with TRBD1. This CDR3 has 14 residues. Germline V gene lookup returns CDR1 SGHRS and CDR2 YFSETQ. V dropped 4 bases and J dropped 7; count of bases not matched to a gene: 7. The CDR3 nucleotides are TGCGCCAGCAGCCCAGGGGGGCCGGGTGAAAAACTGTTTTTT. Translation gives CASSPGGPGEKLFF.

This clonotype was found many times. The rearrangement uses TRBV3-1 and TRBJ2-2; D is unclear. The ends were cut back, 1 base at V and 9 bases at J, with 6 bases in the middle. The V gene's germline CDR1 is LGHDT and CDR2 YNNKEL (reference sequence). This CDR3 comprises 12 residues. DNA for the CDR3: TGTGCCAGCAGCCAAGGTACCCGGGAGCTGTTTTTT. The encoded protein is CASSQGTRELFF.

This clonotype has ten or more counts. This sequence joins TRBV7-8 and TRBJ2-5, with D perhaps matching TRBD1 (5 bases). CDR3 length equals 14 residues. CDR1 and CDR2 from the germline V gene are SGHVS and FQNEAQ. The V and J ends lost 5 bases and 5 bases respectively, with 15 bases between them. The CDR3 spells CASSASVGRETQYF. Written as DNA, the CDR3 is TGTGCCAGCAGCGCCTCCGTGGGGCGGGAGACCCAGTACTTC. The whole variable domain, filled in from reference TRBV7-8 and TRBJ2-5, reads GAGVSQSPRYKVAKRGQDVALRCDPISGHVSLFWYQQALGQGPEFLTYFQNEAQLDKSGLPSDRFFAERPEGSVSTLKIQRTQQEDSAVYLCASSASVGRETQYFGPGTRLLVL.

About this clonotype: The conserved phenylalanine or tryptophan is not found at the CDR3 terminus, so this likely reflects a read error. V and J are TRBV20-1 and TRBJ2-5; 9 nucleotides align to TRBD2. Germline CDR1 and CDR2: DFQATT and SNEGSKA (reference sequence). V dropped 5 bases and J dropped 4; count of bases not matched to a gene: 11. CDR3 length equals 15 residues. The CDR3 nucleotides are TGCAGTGCTGTGGGCGGGAGGGGAGTTGGAGAGACCCAGTACCTC. Translation: CSAVGGRGVGETQYL.

This clonotype has at least ten counts. V usage is TRBV6-1 and J usage is TRBJ2-2, with TRBD1 matching 8 bases. V was pared by 3 bases and J by 0 bases, with 3 bases of the junction left unmatched. CDR1 MNHNS and CDR2 SASEGT come from the germline V gene. CDR3 length: 16 residues. The CDR3 DNA reads as TGTGCCAGCAGTGAGCCGGGACAGGCGAACACCGGGGAGCTGTTTTTT. Protein product: CASSEPGQANTGELFF.

A remark on this clonotype: A read error is possible here, since a much larger clone lies one base away. The rearrangement joins TRBV6-1 to TRBJ2-7, with D tentatively TRBD2 (5 bases). CDR1 is MNHNS, CDR2 SASEGT, per germline. This CDR3 contains 13 residues. The V gene lost 6 bases and the J gene lost 2 bases, with 11 bases spanning the gap. Here the CDR3 reads CASRDRETYEQYF. The CDR3 DNA reads as TGTGCCAGCAGAGATAGGGAGACCTACGAGCAGTACTTC.

In its sample, this clonotype was seen many times. The gene calls are TRBV6-1 and TRBJ2-5, with D maybe TRBD1 (6 bases). The CDR3 has 16 residues. Germline CDR1 is MNHNS and CDR2 is SASEGT. Trimming pared 7 bases from V and 2 bases from J, leaving 20 bases between. Written as DNA, the CDR3 is TGTGCCAGCACCCCGATTTCGAGGGGGATGCAAGAGACCCAGTACTTC. Its translation is CASTPISRGMQETQYF.

This sequence joins TRBV18 and TRBJ2-5; 7 bases are a match to TRBD2. Germline V gene sequence: CDR1 KGHSH, CDR2 LQKENI. This CDR3 is 15 amino acids long. V lost 0 bases and J lost 0; bases outside the gene matches: 1. In nucleotides, the CDR3 is TGTGCCAGCTCACCACCAGCGGGACACCAAGAGACCCAGTACTTC. Its translation is CASSPPAGHQETQYF.